The 24 T cell receptor beta chains given below trace back to one sample, sequenced in a study of OX40 agonist ivuxolimab in advanced cancers. Here immunoSEQ multiplex PCR was the method, and the copy in TCRdb shows in-frame clones only, minus some. The sample comprises about 64,000 clones, roughly 87% of which are singletons, and 2.8% rests with the top ten. Sample: CD4+ or CD8+ T cells sorted from blood, taken in a trial of the OX40 agonist ivuxolimab. The receptors derive from an adult with an advanced solid tumor such as melanoma, head and neck, liver or kidney cancer.

This chain links TRBV28 with TRBJ1-1; D possibly corresponds to TRBD1 (6 bases). Germline V gene data show CDR1 as MDHEN and CDR2 as SYDVKM. V was cut by 1 base and J by 2 bases, with 11 bases left in between. The CDR3 consists of 15 residues. This chain's CDR3 is CASSLLPGTNTEAFF. As DNA, the CDR3 is TGTGCCAGCAGTTTATTACCGGGGACAAACACTGAAGCTTTCTTT.

The chain links TRBV2 to TRBJ1-1; 9 bases agree with TRBD1. This CDR3 has 15 residues. The V gene's germline CDR1 is SNHLY and CDR2 FYNNEI. The ends lost 8 bases at V and 2 bases at J; junction bases unmatched: 9. The CDR3 reads CASEMPGQGNTEAFF. The DNA for the CDR3 is TGTGCCAGCGAAATGCCGGGACAGGGTAACACTGAAGCTTTCTTT.

The rearrangement links TRBV30 to TRBJ1-2; 7 bases fit TRBD1. The CDR3 runs 13 residues. CDR1 is GTSNPN, CDR2 SVGIG, per germline (reference sequence). Unmatched junction bases numbered 8, after V lost 3 bases and J lost 7 bases. The CDR3 protein is CAWRETGQTGYTF. In nucleotides, the CDR3 is TGTGCCTGGAGAGAGACAGGGCAAACTGGCTACACCTTC.

The chain has TRBV6-6 and TRBJ2-7; 9 nucleotides match TRBD2. This CDR3 has 14 amino acids. J was trimmed by 6 bases and V by 6 bases; bases with no gene match: 9. CDR1 and CDR2 from the germline V gene are MNHNY and SVGAGI (reference sequence). In nucleotides, the CDR3 is TGTGCCAGCAGCGTATTAGCGGGAGCCAGCGAGCAGTACTTC. Translation gives CASSVLAGASEQYF.

V usage is TRBV4-3 and J usage is TRBJ2-1, with 8 nucleotides matching TRBD2. CDR3 size: 17 residues. Germline lookup yields CDR1 LGHNA and CDR2 YSLEER. Losses at the gene ends were 4 bases for V and 6 bases for J; bases not matched to a gene: 14. The CDR3 protein is CASSLGGALAAANEQFF. The CDR3 DNA reads as TGCGCCAGCAGCCTGGGAGGGGCACTAGCGGCAGCCAATGAGCAGTTCTTC.

The sample holds one count of this clone. V gene TRBV15 combines with J gene TRBJ1-5, with no clear D. CDR3 length: 13 amino acids. Trimming pared 0 bases from V and 9 bases from J, leaving 9 bases between. The germline gives CDR1 LNHNV, CDR2 YYDKDF (reference sequence). In nucleotides, the CDR3 is TGTGCCACCAGCAGAGACTTGAATTCGCCCCAGCATTTT. Its protein is CATSRDLNSPQHF.

This rearrangement joins TRBV19 to TRBJ1-1; no reliable D call. CDR3 length: 16 residues. Germline CDR1 reads LNHDA; CDR2 reads SQIVND (reference sequence). Trimming took off 1 base at V and 2 bases at J, with 14 bases between the two ends. This chain's CDR3 is CASSIVGRLINTEAFF. CDR3 DNA sequence: TGTGCCAGTAGTATAGTTGGCAGACTTATTAACACTGAAGCTTTCTTT.

This clone has more than one count but fewer than ten. The chain is built from TRBV28 and TRBJ1-5; possible D gene TRBD1, 6 bases. The germline V gene has CDR1 MDHEN and CDR2 SYDVKM. This CDR3 region has 14 residues. The V end lost 3 bases, the J end lost 3 bases, and 9 bases lay between the germline ends. The CDR3 DNA sequence: TGTGCCAGCAGTTTGACAGGTTCCAATCAGCCCCAGCATTTT. The encoded protein is CASSLTGSNQPQHF.

The CDR3 here is CASTPPGVNEQYF. Written as DNA, the CDR3 is TGTGCCAGCACCCCCCCGGGAGTAAACGAGCAGTACTTC. V gene TRBV11-2 combines with J gene TRBJ2-7, with D perhaps TRBD2 (6 bases). Trimming shortened V by 7 bases and J by 5 bases, and 15 bases separated the two germline ends. Germline CDR1 SGHAT, CDR2 FQNNGV. The CDR3 covers 13 residues.

V is TRBV10-1 and J is TRBJ1-1, with TRBD1 as a possible D gene (6 bases). The length of the CDR3 is 16 residues. V was shortened by 0 bases and J by 7 bases, with 18 bases between the two germline ends. The germline CDR1 and CDR2 sequences are WNHNN and SYGVQD (reference sequence). The CDR3 region has the DNA TGCGCCAGCAGTGAGTCGAAAGGGACACAAAATGGTGAAGCTTTCTTT. Protein: CASSESKGTQNGEAFF.

This clone has just a few counts. The chain joins TRBV7-9 to TRBJ2-5; 7 bases fit TRBD1. The DNA end is more similar to TRBJ2-7, so the J call may be wrong. The germline V gene has CDR1 SEHNR and CDR2 FQNEAQ (reference sequence). The CDR3 sequence is 13 residues long. CDR3 sequence reads: CASRTGTDYEQYF. The CDR3 DNA sequence: TGTGCCAGCAGGACCGGGACAGATTACGAGCAGTACTTC.

This chain uses TRBV5-1 with TRBJ1-4; D is unclear. The germline CDR1 and CDR2 sequences are SGHRS and YFSETQ. The CDR3 length is 15 residues. Trimming took off 0 bases at V and 7 bases at J, with 13 bases between the two ends. CDR3 in DNA: TGCGCCAGCAGCTTGGAAACGGGAGGAGGTGAAAAACTGTTTTTT. This codes for CASSLETGGGEKLFF.

The CDR3 nucleotides are TGTGCCAGCAGCTTGGACAGTTGGGGGAACACTGAAGCTTTCTTT. It encodes CASSLDSWGNTEAFF. The chain carries TRBV5-4 and TRBJ1-1, with D unclear. Germline V gene lookup returns CDR1 SGHNT and CDR2 YYREEE (reference sequence). The CDR3 runs to 15 residues. Between the trimmed V and J ends, which lost 0 bases and 1 base, there was a span of 10 bases.

This chain connects TRBV5-4 to TRBJ2-5; TRBD2 might be the D (6 bases). V lost 6 bases to trimming and J lost 7 bases, with 19 bases between them. Germline CDR1 and CDR2: SGHNT and YYREEE (reference sequence). There are 14 residues in the CDR3. CDR3 protein: CASTLPGSFGTQYF. The CDR3 region has the DNA TGTGCCAGCACCCTACCCGGGAGTTTTGGGACCCAGTACTTC.

The gene calls are TRBV9 and TRBJ2-3; a weak D match, TRBD1 (5 bases). V dropped 0 bases and J dropped 5 bases, with 10 bases sitting between them. This CDR3 contains 14 residues. The germline V gene has CDR1 SGDLS and CDR2 YYNGEE. This CDR3 reads CASSVDLTGDTQYF. CDR3 sequence (DNA): TGTGCCAGCAGCGTAGACCTAACAGGAGATACGCAGTATTTT.

The chain has TRBV28 and TRBJ2-7, with TRBD2 identical over 14 bases. V trimming: 6 bases; J trimming: 3 bases; junction bases outside the gene matches: 4. CDR1 and CDR2 from the germline V gene are MDHEN and SYDVKM. CDR3 length: 15 amino acids. CDR3 nucleotide sequence: TGTGCCAGCAGGCCCGGGACTAGCGGGAGCTACGAGCAGTACTTC. Translating gives CASRPGTSGSYEQYF.

This clone was observed a handful of times. The rearrangement joins TRBV30 to TRBJ1-1; 9 bases align to TRBD1. V shed 3 bases, J shed 3 bases, and the junction held 2 bases outside the gene matches. Per germline, CDR1 GTSNPN and CDR2 SVGIG (reference sequence). The CDR3 sequence is 13 residues long. CDR3 DNA: TGTGCCTGGAGGAGACAGGGGGACACTGAAGCTTTCTTT. The encoded protein is CAWRRQGDTEAFF. Using reference TRBV30 and TRBJ1-1 for the parts outside the CDR3, the full variable domain is SQTIHQWPATLVQPVGSPLSLECTVEGTSNPNLYWYRQAAGRGLQLLFYSVGIGQISSEVPQNLSASRPQDRQFILSSKKLLLSDSGFYLCAWRRQGDTEAFFGQGTRLTVV.

The chain has TRBV7-6 and TRBJ2-2; 7 nucleotides line up with TRBD2. V shed 5 bases, J shed 0 bases, and the junction held 9 bases outside the gene matches. Germline CDR1 and CDR2: SGHVS and FNYEAQ. The CDR3 extends over 17 amino acids. CDR3 DNA sequence: TGTGCCAGCAGCCAGGGTCCGGGAGGACCGAACACCGGGGAGCTGTTTTTT. The encoded protein is CASSQGPGGPNTGELFF.

V and J are TRBV5-1 and TRBJ2-7, with no clear D. With 0 bases removed from V and 0 bases from J, the gap between germline ends came to 7 bases. Per germline, CDR1 SGHRS and CDR2 YFSETQ. CDR3 size: 14 residues. The CDR3 nucleotides read TGCGCCAGCAGCTTGGATGCTTTCTCCTACGAGCAGTACTTC. It is translated as CASSLDAFSYEQYF.

This rearrangement joins TRBV28 to TRBJ1-1; a weak D match, TRBD1 (5 bases). CDR3 length: 11 amino acids. V lost 7 bases, J lost 7 bases, and 10 bases lay in between. Germline lookup yields CDR1 MDHEN and CDR2 SYDVKM. The CDR3 sequence: CASKGQLEAFF. CDR3 in DNA: TGTGCCAGCAAGGGGCAGCTTGAAGCTTTCTTT.

This rearrangement joins TRBV5-1 to TRBJ2-2; maybe TRBD2 (6 bases). CDR1 SGHRS and CDR2 YFSETQ come from the germline V gene. V was cut by 4 bases and J by 0 bases, with 13 bases left in between. This CDR3 has 16 residues. As DNA, the CDR3 is TGCGCCAGCAGCGCGTCTAGCGACGCGAACACCGGGGAGCTGTTTTTT. Translated, it gives CASSASSDANTGELFF.

The chain joins TRBV9 to TRBJ2-5; TRBD2 is a possible D gene (7 bases). The CDR3 is made up of 16 amino acids. Trimming shortened V by 0 bases and J by 1 base, and 13 bases separated the two germline ends. The germline CDR1 and CDR2 sequences are SGDLS and YYNGEE. CDR3 coding DNA: TGTGCCAGCAGCGTAGGGGAGGGGGAGGGCCAAGAGACCCAGTACTTC. Protein sequence: CASSVGEGEGQETQYF.

The V gene is TRBV10-1, the J gene TRBJ2-2; D might be TRBD1 (6 bases). This CDR3 is built from 14 residues. The germline V gene has CDR1 WNHNN and CDR2 SYGVQD (reference sequence). Trimming left V 7 bases short and J 0 bases short, with 9 bases between. The CDR3 coding sequence is TGCGCCAGCACGGACAGCCCGAACACCGGGGAGCTGTTTTTT. Its translation is CASTDSPNTGELFF.

The genes are TRBV7-3 and TRBJ2-3, with D maybe TRBD1 (5 bases). The CDR3 spans 14 residues. Per germline, CDR1 SGHTA and CDR2 FQGTGA. The ends were cut back, 5 bases at V and 0 bases at J, with 9 bases in the middle. The CDR3 coding sequence is TGTGCCAGCAGCACAGGACAAAGCACAGATACGCAGTATTTT. Translation: CASSTGQSTDTQYF.